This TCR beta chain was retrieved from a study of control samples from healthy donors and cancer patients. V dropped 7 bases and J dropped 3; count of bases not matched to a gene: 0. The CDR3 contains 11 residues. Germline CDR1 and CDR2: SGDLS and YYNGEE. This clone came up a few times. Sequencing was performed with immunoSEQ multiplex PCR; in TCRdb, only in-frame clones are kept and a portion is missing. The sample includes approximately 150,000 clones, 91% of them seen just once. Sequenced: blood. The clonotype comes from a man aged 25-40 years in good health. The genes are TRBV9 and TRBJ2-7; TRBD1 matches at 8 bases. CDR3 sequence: CASGQGYEQYF. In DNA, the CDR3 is TGTGCCAGCGGACAGGGCTACGAGCAGTACTTC.